This entry is about one T cell receptor (beta chain). This clone occurred once. No cognate antigen has been identified for it. No much larger clonotype is one base removed from it; base qualities were not supplied. This sample is drawn from a study of shared clonotypes between healthy human individuals (dated by TCRdb to 2018 to 2021). Describing the broader study: The cohort included three men and a couple of women between 18 and 49 years of age. For each donor, CD4 naive and CD4 memory were each given three plates, CD8 naive was given two plates, and CD8 memory was given one plate. Blood TCR repertoires of a handful of healthy adults were deeply sequenced to estimate repertoire size and the extent of clonotype sharing between individuals. To increase sequencing depth and limit assay-specific biases, TCR repertoire library preparation and sequencing were carried out by different laboratories using diverse techniques. Between about 0.94 and 8.9 billion PBMCs per donor were obtained by leukapheresis.

V ends up 4 bases short and J 7 bases short, with an unmatched junction base count of 13. CDR1 and CDR2, looked up from the germline V gene, are SGDLS and YYNGEE. The CDR3 sequence holds 17 residues, the cysteine and phenylalanine included. The sequence is cut down to CDR3 DNA, 51 bases in frame from base 1. The donors were healthy, HIV-negative adults with no recently reported acute infections or vaccinations. Only Caucasian adults living in Nashville, Tennessee, USA were represented among the donors. CD4+ T cells were enriched by magnetic negative selection; naive cells were then positively selected on CD45RA, and the negative fraction formed the memory subset. Blood was obtained by leukapheresis, after which PBMCs were separated by Ficoll-Histopaque density gradient centrifugation and cryopreserved in liquid nitrogen vapor phase. Analytical flow cytometry was used to check the purity and quantity of each magnetically sorted T cell population. Genomic DNA was isolated from each sorted fraction and quantified by UV absorbance on a Nanodrop 2000c.

Broader findings and caveats from the paper: Incomplete sequencing was indicated by rarefaction of sorted-subset datasets, despite the large sequencing depth. Compared with non-shared clonotypes, the clonotypes found in all four sorted-subset donors had higher generation probabilities. Only blood was sampled, and tissue TCR repertoires likely differ from those in blood. Pairwise subsampling led to the expectation that sequencing depth would affect the degree of clonotype sharing among donors. Naive subsets generally had larger estimated clonotype richness than memory subsets. When a few donors were compared, the shared fraction of clonotypes was around 5.1% for naive CD4, over 3% for naive CD8, roughly 2.3% for memory CD4, and 0.35% to 0.5% for memory CD8. Because the study included a small number of donors, the genetic and exposure-history diversity represented was limited.

TCR CDR3 regions were amplified from genomic DNA by multiplex PCR using the deep immunoSEQ assay. Extracted genomic DNA from each cell subset was distributed evenly across all wells of several immunoSEQ 96-well plates, and each plate was treated as a replicate. For sorted subsets, around 0.2 ug of genomic DNA, equivalent to roughly 33,000 T cell genomes, went into each replicate PCR. Purified libraries were measured with a Qubit 3.0 fluorometer, size-checked on a Bioanalyzer 2100, and measured again with the KAPA Library Quantification kit. Every immunoSEQ 96-well plate was sequenced on a dedicated single-read 150-cycle Illumina NextSeq 550 flow cell. In the source study's methods: Because only junctional sequences without quality scores were contained in the immunoSEQ output, filtering matching that applied to full-length reads could not be performed. To assign V/J genes and CDR3, sequences were annotated against IMGT germline references using PyIR, a Python wrapper for IgBLAST v1.9. Reads were filtered out if the reads had weak V/J assignments (E-value above 1e-6), no CDR3, stop codons, out-of-frame junctions, or ambiguous translated residues. V3J clonotypes were defined as sequences sharing an identical inferred V gene, J gene, and CDR3 amino acid sequence. To compute the percentage overlap between repertoires, the number of shared unique clonotypes was divided by the size of the smaller repertoire. Three approaches were used to assess repertoire richness: RTK rarefaction, the Chao1 estimator, and Recon v2.1 estimates of unobserved clonotypes. For all TCRbeta clonotypes obtained by the gDNA method from a few donors, generation probabilities were computed with OLGA. TCRdb's version of the immuneACCESS table is confined to in-frame rearrangements and falls short of the full clone set. An unresolved V gene accounts for under half of the shortfall where checked; the remainder is of unknown origin. The DNA was the basis for D and trimming; V, J and clone size are from that table. In all, the sample holds 2,500,000 or so clones, and 93% of those were seen once. The ten largest make up approximately 0.36% of the sample.

This sequence was found in a man between 18 and 35 years old in good health. Some clones in this sample may be carry-over from other donors' samples. Recombination linked TRBV9 to TRBJ2-2, with 10 central nucleotides matching TRBD2. The specimen sequenced was naive CD4+ T cells from PBMCs. The cell subset or site label of this sample denotes: CD45RA+ positively selected. The bases read TGTGCCAGCAGCCCGCGCGGGGTAGCGGGAGGTATCGGGGAGCTGTTTTTT. This gives the protein CASSPRGVAGGIGELFF.